This T cell receptor beta chain derives from a study of human T cells and chemical hapten exposure. The study's findings and limits: Versus controls, significantly more large CDR3 similarity clusters arose from expanded TCRs. The number of TCRs above 1 in 1000 frequency did not change after DPC sensitization. Positive correlation was observed between PT1 expanded TCR counts and patch test score.

The time point here: pre-sensitization, week 0. The sample's treatment: therapeutic diphenylcyclopropenone sensitization with weekly scalp DPC. Blood collection happened ahead of applying each patch test. TCRdb reanalysed the RACE reads using MiXCR and keeps one entry per CDR3 protein. In the table there are more than 300,000 distinct CDR3 sequences, over 5% of which are singletons. Germline assignment: CDR1 MDHEN and CDR2 SYDVKM. This CDR3 spans 15 amino acids. With V trimmed by 6 bases and J by 6 bases, 9 bases remained unmatched. For this clonotype: The antigen is not known.

The source is a woman aged 18-29 years with alopecia areata. Some clones in this sample may be carry-over from other donors' samples. V and J are TRBV28 and TRBJ2-1; 9 nucleotides align to TRBD1. Source: whole blood, taken in connection with sensitization to the hapten diphenylcyclopropenone (DPC). CDR3 coding DNA: TGTGCCAGCAGACCCGGGACAGGGTCTCTCAATGAGCAGTTCTTC. Its protein is CASRPGTGSLNEQFF. Together with reference TRBV28 and TRBJ2-1, the CDR3 gives the full variable domain: DVKVTQSSRYLVKRTGEKVFLECVQDMDHENMFWYRQDPGLGLRLIYFSYDVKMKEKGDIPEGYSVSREKKERFSLILESASTNQTSMYLCASRPGTGSLNEQFFGPGTRLTVL.